The rows below give T cell receptor beta chains drawn from one sample of a study of cytomegalovirus exposure and HLA in healthy donors. Assay used: immunoSEQ multiplex PCR; TCRdb lists only in-frame clones, some missing. This sample's table has under 100,000 clones. Sequencing input: PBMCs. The receptors come from a woman in her thirties in good health and CMV-seronegative. CDR3s include the opening cysteine and the closing phenylalanine or tryptophan. D genes are given only for firm matches.

NA	TRBV18	TRBJ2-7	TGTGCCAGCTCACCAGATCGGCGGACACCGAGCTCCTACGAGCAGTACTTC	CASSPDRRTPSSYEQYF
NA	TRBV20-1	TRBJ1-2	TGCAGTCTAGGGGACTATGGCTACACCTTC	CSLGDYGYTF
NA	TRBV21-1	TRBJ2-3	TGTGCCAGCAGCAAGAAGGGAGCGGGAGGGCCATGTATTACAGATACGCAGTATTTT	CASSKKGAGGPCITDTQYF
TRBD1	TRBV7-2	TRBJ1-2	TGTGCCAGCGGGCCGAGGGGGACTCCGGGACAGATGTATGGCTACACCTTC	CASGPRGTPGQMYGYTF
TRBD1	TRBV6-1	TRBJ2-5	TGTGCCAGCAGTGATTCTGGCAGGGGGCAGGAGACCCAGTACTTC	CASSDSGRGQETQYF
NA	TRBV6-1	TRBJ1-2	TGTGCCAGCAGGGGTGGGGCGGTTACTTACTATGGCTACACCTTC	CASRGGAVTYYGYTF
NA	TRBV6-1	TRBJ1-1	TGTGCCAGCAGTGAAGCGTGGTCGGTCACTGAAGCTTTCTTT	CASSEAWSVTEAFF
NA	TRBV5-1	TRBJ1-5	TGCGCCAGCAGCGTCGACGGGAGCAATCAGCCCCAGCATTTT	CASSVDGSNQPQHF
TRBD1	TRBV6-5	TRBJ2-3	TGTGCCAGCAGTCTCTACAGGGGCGGCACAGATACGCAGTATTTT	CASSLYRGGTDTQYF
TRBD1	TRBV28	TRBJ1-2	TGTGCCAGCAGTTCCAGGGGACAGTCATATGGCTACACCTTC	CASSSRGQSYGYTF
TRBD1	TRBV6-4	TRBJ1-2	TGTGCCAGCAGTTTGACCGGGACAGCTAACTATGGCTACACCTTC	CASSLTGTANYGYTF
NA	TRBV6-5	TRBJ1-1	TGCGCCAGCAGTGGCGACAGGAAGAACACTGAAGCTTTCTTT	CASSGDRKNTEAFF
NA	TRBV7-3	TRBJ2-1	TGTGCCAGCAGCTTAACGGGGGCCAGATACAATGAGCAGTTCTTC	CASSLTGARYNEQFF
NA	TRBV19	TRBJ2-5	TGTGCCAGTAGGTACTCCAGCGGCCAAGAGACCCAGTACTTC	CASRYSSGQETQYF
TRBD1	TRBV5-1	TRBJ1-2	TGCGCCAGCAGCCTACTGGATGGGACAGGGACCGTCCGTTTCTTC	CASSLLDGTGTVRFF
NA	TRBV29-1	TRBJ2-2	TGCAGCGGGGGGGATTGGACCACCGGGGAGCTGTTTTTT	CSGGDWTTGELFF
TRBD1	TRBV19	TRBJ1-6	TGTGCCACCAAACCAACCGGGACAGGGAACTCACCCCTCCACTTT	CATKPTGTGNSPLHF
NA	TRBV6-1	TRBJ2-7	TGTGCCAGCTACGATCAGGGCAGAAATTCCTACGAGCAGTACTTC	CASYDQGRNSYEQYF
NA	TRBV19	TRBJ2-2	TGTGCCAGTAGTATAGCGTTGAACACCGGGGAGCTGTTTTTT	CASSIALNTGELFF
TRBD1	TRBV30	TRBJ1-5	TGTGCCTGGGGTCCCGGACAGGCGGTTGAGAATCAGCCCCAGCATTTT	CAWGPGQAVENQPQHF
TRBD2	TRBV7-2	TRBJ2-5	TGTGCCAGCAGCTTAACTAGCGGGAGGGCCTCCCAAGAGACCCAGTACTTC	CASSLTSGRASQETQYF
NA	TRBV7-7	TRBJ2-5	TGTGCTAGCAGCCACGGGAGACTCCAAGAGACCCAGTACTTC	CASSHGRLQETQYF
NA	TRBV11-3	TRBJ1-2	TGTGCCAGCAGCTTACGGGAGGACGACCGAGCTAACTATGGCTACACCTTC	CASSLREDDRANYGYTF
NA	TRBV18	TRBJ2-6	TGTGCCAGCTCACCTGCAGGGCTCTCTGGGGCCAACGTCCTGACTTTC	CASSPAGLSGANVLTF
NA	TRBV5-6	TRBJ2-4	TGTGCCAGCAGCGCGCAGGGGGCCAAAAACATTCAGTACTTC	CASSAQGAKNIQYF
TRBD1	TRBV5-5	TRBJ2-7	TGTGCCAGCGGGAGGACAGGGGGCTACGAGCAGTACTTC	CASGRTGGYEQYF
TRBD1	TRBV19	TRBJ1-1	TGTGCCAGTAGTTGGGGACAGGGGAACACTGAAGCTTTCTTT	CASSWGQGNTEAFF
TRBD1	TRBV14	TRBJ1-3	TGTGCCAGCAGCCAAAGACAGGGTATCGGAAACACCATATATTTT	CASSQRQGIGNTIYF
TRBD1	TRBV19	TRBJ2-1	TGTGCCAGTAGTGGACAGGGATGGGACAATGAGCAGTTCTTC	CASSGQGWDNEQFF
NA	TRBV27	TRBJ1-5	TGTGCCAGCAGTAAAGGGGCAGGGAACCTCGGGCAGCCCCAGCATTTT	CASSKGAGNLGQPQHF
TRBD2	TRBV19	TRBJ2-3	TGTGCCAGTAGTGGCCGACTAGCGGGGGGGCGGGATACGCAGTATTTT	CASSGRLAGGRDTQYF
NA	TRBV5-1	TRBJ1-2	TGCGCCAGCACCCTATTGGAGGGAGGCGGCTACACCTTC	CASTLLEGGGYTF
TRBD2	TRBV7-3	TRBJ2-2	TGTGCCAGCAGCTCGGGGGGGGACGGGGAGCTGTTTTTT	CASSSGGDGELFF
NA	TRBV19	TRBJ1-1	TGTGCCAGTAGTATGGTCCCGGGGAACACTGAAGCTTTCTTT	CASSMVPGNTEAFF
NA	TRBV5-6	TRBJ1-2	TGTGCCAGCAGCGGCGGTAGTGAGCTTAACTATGGCTACACCTTC	CASSGGSELNYGYTF
TRBD1	TRBV30	TRBJ1-1	TGTGCCTGGAGCAGTGACAGGGGTACTGAAGCTTTCTTT	CAWSSDRGTEAFF
NA	TRBV4-1	TRBJ2-7	TGCGCCAGCAGCCAAGTACTTTCTTACGAGCAGTACTTC	CASSQVLSYEQYF
NA	TRBV28	TRBJ2-5	TGTGCCAGCAGTTTACAGGGGTACCAAGAGACCCAGTACTTC	CASSLQGYQETQYF
TRBD1	TRBV2	TRBJ1-2	TGTGCCAGCAGTGTCCTTGACACAGGGGGATACGGCTACACCTTC	CASSVLDTGGYGYTF
NA	TRBV7-3	TRBJ2-3	TGTGCCAGCAGCTTAAACGGCGGGACAGCCACCACAGATACGCAGTATTTT	CASSLNGGTATTDTQYF
NA	TRBV5-6	TRBJ2-5	TGTGCCAGCAGCTTGTTAAGGGAGATGGAGACCCAGTACTTC	CASSLLREMETQYF
NA	TRBV5-1	TRBJ1-1	TGCGCCAGCAGCTTGGGCAGTAACACTGAAGCTTTCTTT	CASSLGSNTEAFF
TRBD1	TRBV7-9	TRBJ2-7	TGTGCCAGCAGCCAAACAGGGGACGAGCAGTACTTC	CASSQTGDEQYF
NA	TRBV7-2	TRBJ2-7	TGTGCCAGCAGCTACGTAGGGGGCGAGCAGTACTTC	CASSYVGGEQYF
TRBD1	TRBV15	TRBJ2-7	TGTGCCACCAGCAGAGATCTCCTGAGACAGGGGGCCGGCGAGCAGTACTTC	CATSRDLLRQGAGEQYF
NA	TRBV7-3	TRBJ1-4	TGTGCCAGCAGCTTACGTCCTAATGAAAAACTGTTTTTT	CASSLRPNEKLFF
TRBD1	TRBV25-1	TRBJ2-5	TGTGCCAGCAGTGGAACCGGGACAGGGATCCCCCAAGAGACCCAGTACTTC	CASSGTGTGIPQETQYF
TRBD1	TRBV27	TRBJ2-3	TGTGCCAGCAGTTGGAGACAGGGTACAAGGGGAGATACGCAGTATTTT	CASSWRQGTRGDTQYF
TRBD2	TRBV9	TRBJ2-5	TGTGCCAGCAGCGTAGGCATAAGCGGGGGGACCCTACAGTACTTC	CASSVGISGGTLQYF
NA	TRBV5-1	TRBJ2-3	TGCGCCAGCAGCTTTAGGGGGTCACTCTCTAGCGGACAAACAGGAACGCAGTATTTT	CASSFRGSLSSGQTGTQYF